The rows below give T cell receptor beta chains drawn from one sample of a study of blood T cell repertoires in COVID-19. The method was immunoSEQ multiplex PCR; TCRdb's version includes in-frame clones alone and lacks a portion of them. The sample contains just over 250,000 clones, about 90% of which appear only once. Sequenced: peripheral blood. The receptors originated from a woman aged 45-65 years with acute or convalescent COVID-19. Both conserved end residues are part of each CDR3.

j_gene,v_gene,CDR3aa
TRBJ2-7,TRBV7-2,CASSQRGRILAGGAYEQYF
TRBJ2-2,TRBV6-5,CASTSHRGGELFF
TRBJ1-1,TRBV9,CASSVTTGFTEAFF
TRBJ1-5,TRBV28,CASRYPGQSNQPQHF
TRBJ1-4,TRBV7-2,CASSLVSRAGSEKLFF
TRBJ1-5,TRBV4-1,CASSQTQTVNQPQHF
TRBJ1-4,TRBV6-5,CASSLDRVDEKLFF
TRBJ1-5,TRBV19,CASRDSRSFQPQHF
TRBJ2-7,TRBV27,CASSLSAAANGEQYF
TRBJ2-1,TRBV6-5,CASSYSQTAYEQFF
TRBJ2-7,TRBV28,CATGPSSRSGTYSYEQYF
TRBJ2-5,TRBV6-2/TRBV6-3,CASSSAETQYF
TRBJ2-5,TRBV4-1,CASSRPGLAGGETQYF
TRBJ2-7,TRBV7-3,CASSLTGGSNEQYF
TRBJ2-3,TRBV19,CASSTRTSTDTQYF
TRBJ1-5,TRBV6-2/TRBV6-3,CASSPRGDNQPQHF
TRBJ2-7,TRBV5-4,CASSLATSGNSEQYF
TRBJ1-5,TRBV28,CASSFLDLQGVPTQPQHF
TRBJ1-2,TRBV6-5,CASSPGAEWGYTF
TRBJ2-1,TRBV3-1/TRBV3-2,CASSQGVYEQFF
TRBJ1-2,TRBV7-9,CASSLEVRLWTGENYGYTF
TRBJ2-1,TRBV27,CASSSPRTSKEQFF
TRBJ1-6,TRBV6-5,CASVLGTAYNSPLHF
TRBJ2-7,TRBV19,CASSPQGYEQYF
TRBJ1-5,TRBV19,CASSIWSGNQPQHF
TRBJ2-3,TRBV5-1,CASSLPTGSGRAGDTQYF
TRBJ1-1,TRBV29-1,CSVVQGSTEAFF
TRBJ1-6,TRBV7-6,CASSEDRQNSPLHF
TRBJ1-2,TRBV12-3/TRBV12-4,CASFSLGGMGYTF